The T cell receptor beta chain described here comes from a study of blood T cell repertoires in COVID-19. Study summary: Nucleic acid was either cDNA or gDNA, and it came from T cells, B-cell-depleted T cells, or PBMCs.

V was clipped by 3 bases and J by 2 bases, with 17 bases between them. Germline V gene sequence: CDR1 GTSNPN, CDR2 SVGIG (reference sequence). This CDR3 is built from 16 residues. The table came from immunoSEQ multiplex PCR; TCRdb's copy has only in-frame clones and leaves some out. The sample holds under 150,000 clones, 85% seen once. This clone showed up just a few times. Sequenced input: peripheral blood. This receptor was taken from a human donor in a cohort sampled during active COVID-19. This chain uses TRBV30 with TRBJ1-5, with D perhaps matching TRBD1 (5 bases). The CDR3 region is CAWSSYGGGGNQPQHF. The CDR3 coding sequence is TGTGCCTGGAGCTCATACGGGGGGGGAGGCAATCAGCCCCAGCATTTT.